This TCR beta chain appears in the sequencing data of a study of Ad26.COV2.S vaccination and SARS-CoV-2 variants. Findings and limits, study-wide: Possibly, TCR breadth and depth analyses underestimated total T cell responses. Reports say spike-specific CD8+ and CD4+ T cell responses covered substantial breadth after vaccination. Ad26.COV2.S recipients had broader spike-specific TCRs (P = 0.0014). Recipients of either vaccine or placebo displayed similar breadth of non-spike TCRs.

Sequencing used immunoSEQ multiplex PCR; TCRdb keeps in-frame clones, though not all of them. In the table there are just over 350,000 clones, about 90% of which are singletons. The CDR3 runs to 16 residues. The germline V gene has CDR1 SGHRS and CDR2 YFSETQ. Trimming cost V 2 bases and J 9 bases, with 18 bases left between them. About this clone: The antigen remains undetermined.

Sequencing was performed on peripheral blood, taken after recovery from COVID-19. The receptor was derived from a human donor who had recovered from COVID-19. This chain connects TRBV5-1 to TRBJ1-6; D is perhaps TRBD1 (6 bases). The CDR3 DNA follows: TGCGCCAGCAGCTTTAGAAGCGCAGGGGATAGTTCACCCCTCCACTTT. It specifies CASSFRSAGDSSPLHF.